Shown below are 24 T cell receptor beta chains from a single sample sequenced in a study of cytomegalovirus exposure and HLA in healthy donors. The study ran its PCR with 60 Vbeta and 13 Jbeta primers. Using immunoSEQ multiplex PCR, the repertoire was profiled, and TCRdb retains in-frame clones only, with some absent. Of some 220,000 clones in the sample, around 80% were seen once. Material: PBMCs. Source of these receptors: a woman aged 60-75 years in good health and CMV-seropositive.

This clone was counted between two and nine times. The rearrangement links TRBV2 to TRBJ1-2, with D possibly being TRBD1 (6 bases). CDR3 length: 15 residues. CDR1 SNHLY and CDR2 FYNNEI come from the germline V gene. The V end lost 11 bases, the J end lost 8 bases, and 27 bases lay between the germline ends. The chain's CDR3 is CAVKDRDILMGGYTF. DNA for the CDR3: TGTGCCGTCAAGGACCGGGACATCCTAATGGGGGGCTACACCTTC.

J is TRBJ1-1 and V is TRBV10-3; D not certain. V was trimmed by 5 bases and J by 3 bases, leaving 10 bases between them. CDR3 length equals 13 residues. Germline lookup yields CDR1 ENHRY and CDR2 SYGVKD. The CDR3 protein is CAISNMGDTEAFF. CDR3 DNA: TGTGCCATCAGTAACATGGGCGACACTGAAGCTTTCTTT.

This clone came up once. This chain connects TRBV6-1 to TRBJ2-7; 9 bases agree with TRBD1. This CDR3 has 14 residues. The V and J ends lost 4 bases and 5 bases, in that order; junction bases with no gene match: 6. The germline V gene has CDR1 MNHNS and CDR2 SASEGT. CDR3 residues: CASSGGQGYNEQYF. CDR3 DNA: TGTGCCAGCAGTGGGGGACAGGGTTATAACGAGCAGTACTTC.

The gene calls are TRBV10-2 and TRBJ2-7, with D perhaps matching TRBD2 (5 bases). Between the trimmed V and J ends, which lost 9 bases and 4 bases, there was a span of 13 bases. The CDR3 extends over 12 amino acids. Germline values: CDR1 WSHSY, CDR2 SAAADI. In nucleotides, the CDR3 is TGCGCCAGTCTAGGAGGAGCGTACGAGCAGTACTTC. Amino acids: CASLGGAYEQYF.

CDR3 bases: TGCGCCAGCAGCGTGACAGGGGTGCGGGGAAACACCATATATTTT. It encodes CASSVTGVRGNTIYF. The chain joins TRBV5-1 to TRBJ1-3; 8 bases align to TRBD1. V lost 4 bases and J lost 4; bases outside the gene matches: 7. CDR1 and CDR2 from the germline V gene are SGHRS and YFSETQ. CDR3 length: 15 amino acids.

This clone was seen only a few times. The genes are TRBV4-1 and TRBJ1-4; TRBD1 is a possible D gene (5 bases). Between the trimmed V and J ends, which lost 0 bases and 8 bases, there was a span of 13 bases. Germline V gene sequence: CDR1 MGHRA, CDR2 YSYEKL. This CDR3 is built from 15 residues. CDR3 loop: CASSQEGGVYEKLFF. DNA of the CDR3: TGCGCCAGCAGCCAAGAGGGGGGAGTGTACGAAAAACTGTTTTTT.

The CDR3 nucleotides read TGTGCCAGCAGCGTAGCGTACGCGGGACGGTACAATGAGCAGTTCTTC. Translated: CASSVAYAGRYNEQFF. The chain combines TRBV9 with TRBJ2-1; a weak D match, TRBD2 (6 bases). The germline V gene has CDR1 SGDLS and CDR2 YYNGEE. The CDR3 runs to 16 residues. The germline V and J ends were trimmed by 0 bases and 4 bases, with 14 bases remaining between them.

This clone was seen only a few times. As DNA, the CDR3 is TGCGCCAGCAGCCAAGACCCGGGGTTTGGAAACACCATATATTTT. Its translation is CASSQDPGFGNTIYF. The chain recombines TRBV4-1 with TRBJ1-3; D not resolved. V lost 0 bases and J lost 3, with 9 bases in between. Per germline, CDR1 MGHRA and CDR2 YSYEKL. This CDR3 is 15 amino acids long.

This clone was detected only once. DNA for the CDR3: TGCGCCAGCAGTGCTAGGACTAGCGGGGGGGCTGAGACCCAGTACTTC. It specifies CASSARTSGGAETQYF. The chain is built from TRBV10-1 and TRBJ2-5; 15 bases are a match to TRBD2. V trimming: 4 bases; J trimming: 5 bases; junction bases outside the gene matches: 5. CDR3 length: 16 residues. Germline CDR1 reads WNHNN; CDR2 reads SYGVQD (reference sequence).

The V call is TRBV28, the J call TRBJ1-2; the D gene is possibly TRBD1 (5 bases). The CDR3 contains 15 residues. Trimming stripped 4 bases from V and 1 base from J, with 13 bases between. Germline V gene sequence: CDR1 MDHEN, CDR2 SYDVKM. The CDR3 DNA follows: TGTGCCAGCAGTTCCTCGGGGGGATTTAACTATGGCTACACCTTC. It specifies CASSSSGGFNYGYTF.

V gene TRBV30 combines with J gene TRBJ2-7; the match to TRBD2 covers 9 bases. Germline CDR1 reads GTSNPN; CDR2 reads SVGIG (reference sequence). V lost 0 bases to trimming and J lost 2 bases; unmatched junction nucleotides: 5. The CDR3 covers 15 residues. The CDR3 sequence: CAWSVSGGSPYEQYF. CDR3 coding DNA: TGTGCCTGGAGTGTAAGCGGGGGGTCCCCCTACGAGCAGTACTTC.

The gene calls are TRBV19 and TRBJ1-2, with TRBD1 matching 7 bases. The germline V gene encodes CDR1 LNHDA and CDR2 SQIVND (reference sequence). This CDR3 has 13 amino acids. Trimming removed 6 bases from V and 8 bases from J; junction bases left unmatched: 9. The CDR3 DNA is TGTGCCAGTAGGACAGGGAATGGAGAAGGCTACACCTTC. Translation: CASRTGNGEGYTF.

The CDR3 is CASSLRTGSTYEQYF. The CDR3 region has the DNA TGTGCCAGCAGTTTAAGGACAGGGTCCACCTACGAGCAGTACTTC. The V and J genes are TRBV27 and TRBJ2-7, with 8 bases that match TRBD1. J was trimmed by 2 bases and V by 2 bases; bases with no gene match: 5. CDR3 size: 15 residues. Germline V lookup: CDR1 MNHEY, CDR2 SMNVEV (reference sequence).

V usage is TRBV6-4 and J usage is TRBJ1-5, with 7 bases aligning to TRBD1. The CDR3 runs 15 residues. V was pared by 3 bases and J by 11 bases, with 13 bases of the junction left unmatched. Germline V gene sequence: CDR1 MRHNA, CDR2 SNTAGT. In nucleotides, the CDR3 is TGTGCCAGCAGTGAGAACTTAGGGGGCCGTGGGTCCCAGCATTTT. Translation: CASSENLGGRGSQHF.

The CDR3 nucleotides read TGTGCCAGCTCCCCTCCAGGGATCTCCTACGAGCAGTACTTC. Amino acid sequence: CASSPPGISYEQYF. The chain recombines TRBV18 with TRBJ2-7; tentative D call: TRBD1 (5 bases). V was shortened by 6 bases and J by 0 bases, with 12 bases between the two germline ends. From germline, CDR1 is KGHSH and CDR2 LQKENI. This CDR3 has 14 amino acids. Full variable domain (rest looked up from reference TRBV18 and TRBJ2-7): NAGVMQNPRHLVRRRGQEARLRCSPMKGHSHVYWYRQLPEEGLKFMVYLQKENIIDESGMPKERFSAEFPKEGPSILRIQQVVRGDSAAYFCASSPPGISYEQYFGPGTRLTVT.

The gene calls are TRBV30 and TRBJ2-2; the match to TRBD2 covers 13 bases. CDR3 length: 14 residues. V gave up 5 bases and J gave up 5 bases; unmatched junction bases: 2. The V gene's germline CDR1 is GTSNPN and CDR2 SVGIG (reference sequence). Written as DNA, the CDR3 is TGTGCCTGGGGACTAGCGGGAGCGACCGGGGAGCTGTTTTTT. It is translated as CAWGLAGATGELFF.

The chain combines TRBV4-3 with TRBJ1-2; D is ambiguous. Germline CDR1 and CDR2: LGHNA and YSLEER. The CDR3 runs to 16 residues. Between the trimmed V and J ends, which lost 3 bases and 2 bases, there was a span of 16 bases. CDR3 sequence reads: CASSHSSGRANYGYTF. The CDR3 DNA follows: TGCGCCAGCAGCCACAGCTCCGGGAGGGCAAACTATGGCTACACCTTC.

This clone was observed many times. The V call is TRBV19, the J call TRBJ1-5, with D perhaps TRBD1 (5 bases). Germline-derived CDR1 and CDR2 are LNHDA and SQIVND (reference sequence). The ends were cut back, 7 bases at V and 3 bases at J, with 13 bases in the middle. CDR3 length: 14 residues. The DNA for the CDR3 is TGTGCCAGTATCCGGGGGAGGGACAATCAGCCCCAGCATTTT. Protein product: CASIRGRDNQPQHF.

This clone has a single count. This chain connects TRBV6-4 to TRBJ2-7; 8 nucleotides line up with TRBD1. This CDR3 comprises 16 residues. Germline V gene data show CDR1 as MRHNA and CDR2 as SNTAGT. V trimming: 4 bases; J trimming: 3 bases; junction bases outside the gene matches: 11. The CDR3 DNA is TGTGCCAGCAGTGGCCCCTTGACAGGGGAGAACTACGAGCAGTACTTC. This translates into CASSGPLTGENYEQYF.

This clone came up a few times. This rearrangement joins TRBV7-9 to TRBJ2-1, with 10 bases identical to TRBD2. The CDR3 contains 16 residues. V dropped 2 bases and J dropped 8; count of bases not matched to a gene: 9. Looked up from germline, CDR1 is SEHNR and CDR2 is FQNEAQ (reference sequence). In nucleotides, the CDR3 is TGTGCCAGCAGCTTAAGTCTACTAGCGGGACTGGATGAGCAGTTCTTC. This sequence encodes CASSLSLLAGLDEQFF.

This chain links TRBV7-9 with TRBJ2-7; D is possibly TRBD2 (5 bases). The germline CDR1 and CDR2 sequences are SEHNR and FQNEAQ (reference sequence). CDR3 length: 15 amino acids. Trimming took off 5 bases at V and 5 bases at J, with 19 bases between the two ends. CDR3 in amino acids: CASSPVGLAGDEQYF. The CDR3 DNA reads TGTGCCAGCAGCCCAGTCGGCCTAGCTGGCGACGAGCAGTACTTC.

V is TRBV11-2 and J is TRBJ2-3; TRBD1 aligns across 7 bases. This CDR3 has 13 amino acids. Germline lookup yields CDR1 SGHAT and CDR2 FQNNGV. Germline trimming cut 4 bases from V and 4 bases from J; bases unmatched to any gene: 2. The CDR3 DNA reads TGTGCCAGCAGCTCCACAGGGGCAGATACGCAGTATTTT. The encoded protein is CASSSTGADTQYF. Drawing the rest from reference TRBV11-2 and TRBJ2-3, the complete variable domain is EAGVAQSPRYKIIEKRQSVAFWCNPISGHATLYWYQQILGQGPKLLIQFQNNGVVDDSQLPKDRFSAERLKGVDSTLKIQPAKLEDSAVYLCASSSTGADTQYFGPGTRLTVL.

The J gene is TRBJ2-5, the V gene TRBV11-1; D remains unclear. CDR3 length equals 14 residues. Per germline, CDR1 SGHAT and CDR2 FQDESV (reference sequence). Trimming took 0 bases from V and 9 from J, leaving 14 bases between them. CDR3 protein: CASSLASAVEAQYF. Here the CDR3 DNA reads TGTGCCAGCAGCTTAGCGAGTGCTGTTGAAGCCCAGTACTTC. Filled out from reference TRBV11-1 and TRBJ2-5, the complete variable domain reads EAEVAQSPRYKITEKSQAVAFWCDPISGHATLYWYRQILGQGPELLVQFQDESVVDDSQLPKDRFSAERLKGVDSTLKIQPAELGDSAMYLCASSLASAVEAQYFGPGTRLLVL.

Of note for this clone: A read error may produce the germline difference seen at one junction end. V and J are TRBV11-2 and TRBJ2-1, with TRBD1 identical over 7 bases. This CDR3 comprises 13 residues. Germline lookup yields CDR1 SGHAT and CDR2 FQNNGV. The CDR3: CASRLEGAGEQFF. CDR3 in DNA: TGTGCCAGCAGGTTAGAGGGGGCAGGTGAGCAGTTCTTC.